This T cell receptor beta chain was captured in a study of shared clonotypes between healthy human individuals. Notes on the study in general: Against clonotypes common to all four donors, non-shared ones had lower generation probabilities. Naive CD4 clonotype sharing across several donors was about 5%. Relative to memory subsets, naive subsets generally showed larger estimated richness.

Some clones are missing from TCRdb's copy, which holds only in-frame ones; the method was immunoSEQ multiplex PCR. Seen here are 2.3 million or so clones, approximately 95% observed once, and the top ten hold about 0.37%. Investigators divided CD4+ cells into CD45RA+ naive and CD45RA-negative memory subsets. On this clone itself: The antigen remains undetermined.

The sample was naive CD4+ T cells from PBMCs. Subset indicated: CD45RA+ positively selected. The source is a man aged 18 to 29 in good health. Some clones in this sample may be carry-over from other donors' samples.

CDR3: CASSFGALNTGELFF. CDR3 in DNA: TGCGCCAGCAGCTTTGGGGCCTTAAACACCGGGGAGCTGTTTTTT. V gene TRBV5-1 combines with J gene TRBJ2-2; maybe TRBD1 (5 bases). Germline CDR1 and CDR2: SGHRS and YFSETQ. Trimming stripped 2 bases from V and 2 bases from J, with 10 bases between. The CDR3 is made up of 15 amino acids.